Shown below are 4 T cell receptor beta chains from a single sample sequenced in a study of vaccination and CD4 T cells after COVID-19. The treatment: roughly ten-day PBMC culture with coronavirus spike peptide pools or control peptides (ViraFEST assay). Sequenced with the Oncomine TCR Beta short-read assay was DNA taken from cultured CD4+ T cells. TCRdb re-derived calls from the PCR reads in MiXCR, one entry per CDR3 protein. The top ten clones hold just over 7% of a sample with 20,000 to 30,000 distinct CDR3 sequences, roughly 40% of them seen once. Their target antigens are unknown. Specimen: CD4+ T cells from blood, cultured in vitro. These receptors were taken from a human donor who had recovered from COVID-19.

The chain uses TRBV6-2 or TRBV6-3 and TRBJ2-2; TRBD2 matches at 9 bases. V lost 5 bases and J lost 2; bases outside the gene matches: 6. Germline V CDR1 and CDR2: MNHEY, SVGEGT. CDR3 length: 16 residues. The DNA for the CDR3 is TGTGCCAGCAGTCGCGCTAGCGGGATTAACACCGGGGAGCTGTTTTTT. Translation gives CASSRASGINTGELFF.

The sample holds a few counts of this clonotype. J is TRBJ2-7 and V is TRBV27; D not resolved. The CDR3 is made up of 13 amino acids. The germline gives CDR1 MNHEY, CDR2 SMNVEV (reference sequence). Trimming pared 5 bases from V and 4 bases from J, leaving 12 bases between. This CDR3 is CASSASFLYEQYF. The CDR3 bases are TGTGCCAGCAGTGCGTCCTTTCTGTACGAGCAGTACTTC.

A few counts support this clonotype. V gene TRBV7-9 combines with J gene TRBJ2-3; D is ambiguous. CDR3 length equals 15 residues. Germline values: CDR1 SEHNR, CDR2 FQNEAQ (reference sequence). The ends were cut back, 2 bases at V and 0 bases at J, with 9 bases in the middle. The CDR3 here is CASSLSAVSTDTQYF. In DNA form, the CDR3 reads TGTGCCAGCAGCTTATCGGCGGTCAGCACAGATACGCAGTATTTT.

This clonotype has a single count. The CDR3 DNA follows: TGCAGTGCTAGCCCCGGGACTAGCGGGATGGGGAAGGAGACCCAGTACTTC. As protein: CSASPGTSGMGKETQYF. V usage is TRBV20-1 and J usage is TRBJ2-5, with TRBD2 matching over 13 bases. This CDR3 comprises 17 residues. Per germline, CDR1 DFQATT and CDR2 SNEGSKA (reference sequence). V lost 3 bases and J lost 5; bases outside the gene matches: 12.